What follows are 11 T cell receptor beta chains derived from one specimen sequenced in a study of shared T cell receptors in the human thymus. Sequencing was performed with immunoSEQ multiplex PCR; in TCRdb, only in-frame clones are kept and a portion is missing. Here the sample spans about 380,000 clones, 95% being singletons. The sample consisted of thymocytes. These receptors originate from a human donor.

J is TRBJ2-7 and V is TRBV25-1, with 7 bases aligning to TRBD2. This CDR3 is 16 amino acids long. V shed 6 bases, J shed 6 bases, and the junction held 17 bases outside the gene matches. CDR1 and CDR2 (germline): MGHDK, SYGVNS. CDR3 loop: CASRAILGGREAEQYF. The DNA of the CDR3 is TGTGCCAGCAGGGCTATCTTGGGGGGGAGGGAGGCCGAGCAGTACTTC.

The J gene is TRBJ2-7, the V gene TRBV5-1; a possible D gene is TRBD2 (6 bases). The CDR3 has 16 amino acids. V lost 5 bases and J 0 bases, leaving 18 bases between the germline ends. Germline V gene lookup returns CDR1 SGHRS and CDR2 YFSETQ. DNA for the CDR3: TGCGCCAGCAGGCCGCGGGAATGGGAGGCCTCCTACGAGCAGTACTTC. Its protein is CASRPREWEASYEQYF.

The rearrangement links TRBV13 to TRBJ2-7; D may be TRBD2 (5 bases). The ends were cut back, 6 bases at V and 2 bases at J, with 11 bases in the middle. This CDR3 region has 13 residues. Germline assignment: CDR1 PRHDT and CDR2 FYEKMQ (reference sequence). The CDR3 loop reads CASRLRGTYEQYF. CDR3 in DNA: TGTGCCAGCAGACTCCGAGGGACCTACGAGCAGTACTTC.

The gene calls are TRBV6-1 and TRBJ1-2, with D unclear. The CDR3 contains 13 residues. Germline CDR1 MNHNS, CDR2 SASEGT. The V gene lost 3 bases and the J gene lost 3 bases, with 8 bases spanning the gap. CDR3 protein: CASSDRAHYGYTF. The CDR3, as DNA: TGTGCCAGCAGTGATCGGGCCCACTATGGCTACACCTTC.

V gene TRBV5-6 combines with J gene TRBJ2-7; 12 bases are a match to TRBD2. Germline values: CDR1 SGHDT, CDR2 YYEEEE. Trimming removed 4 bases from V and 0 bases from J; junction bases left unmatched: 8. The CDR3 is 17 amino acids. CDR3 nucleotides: TGTGCCAGCAGCCCGACTAGCGGGAGCTATAGCTCCTACGAGCAGTACTTC. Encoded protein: CASSPTSGSYSSYEQYF.

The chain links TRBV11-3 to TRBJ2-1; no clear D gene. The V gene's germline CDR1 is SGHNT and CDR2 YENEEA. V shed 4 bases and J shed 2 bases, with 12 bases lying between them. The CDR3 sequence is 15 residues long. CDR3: CASSWGLGTYNEQFF. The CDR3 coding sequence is TGTGCCAGCAGCTGGGGATTGGGTACCTACAATGAGCAGTTCTTC.

The CDR3 DNA sequence: TGTGCCAGCAGCTTAGCAGGGGAAGGAATCGAAAAACTGTTTTTT. Its protein product is CASSLAGEGIEKLFF. This chain uses TRBV5-6 with TRBJ1-4; TRBD1 is a possible D gene (6 bases). The CDR3 extends over 15 amino acids. Germline assignment: CDR1 SGHDT and CDR2 YYEEEE. V gave up 2 bases and J gave up 8 bases, with 16 bases separating them. Full variable domain (outside the CDR3, taken from reference TRBV5-6 and TRBJ1-4): DAGVTQSPTHLIKTRGQQVTLRCSPKSGHDTVSWYQQALGQGPQFIFQYYEEEERQRGNFPDRFSGHQFPNYSSELNVNALLLGDSALYLCASSLAGEGIEKLFFGSGTQLSVL.

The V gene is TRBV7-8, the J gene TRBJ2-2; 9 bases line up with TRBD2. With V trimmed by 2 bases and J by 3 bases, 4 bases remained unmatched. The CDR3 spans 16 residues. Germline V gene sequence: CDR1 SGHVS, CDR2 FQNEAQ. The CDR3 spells CASSLSAGGYTGELFF. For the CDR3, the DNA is TGTGCCAGCAGCTTATCTGCGGGAGGGTACACCGGGGAGCTGTTTTTT.

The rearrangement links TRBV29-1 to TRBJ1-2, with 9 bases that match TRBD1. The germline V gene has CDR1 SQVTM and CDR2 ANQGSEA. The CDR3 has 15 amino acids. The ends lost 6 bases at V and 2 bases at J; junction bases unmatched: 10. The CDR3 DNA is TGCAGCGTGGCCGGGACAGGGTCGGGGAACTATGGCTACACCTTC. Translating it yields CSVAGTGSGNYGYTF.

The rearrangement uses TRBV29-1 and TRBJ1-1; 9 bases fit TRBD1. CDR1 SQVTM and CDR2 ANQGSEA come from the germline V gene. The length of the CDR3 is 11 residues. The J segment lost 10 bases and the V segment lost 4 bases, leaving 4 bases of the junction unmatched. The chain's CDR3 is CSVGTGVAAFF. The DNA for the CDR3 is TGCAGCGTTGGGACAGGGGTAGCAGCTTTCTTT.

CDR3: CASSVGPPGDGYSNQPQHF. CDR3 DNA: TGTGCCAGCAGCGTAGGACCCCCAGGGGATGGATATAGCAATCAGCCCCAGCATTTT. V gene TRBV9 combines with J gene TRBJ1-5; D might be TRBD1 (6 bases). Germline-derived CDR1 and CDR2 are SGDLS and YYNGEE. The CDR3 totals 19 residues. Trimming left V 0 bases short and J 0 bases short, with 19 bases between.